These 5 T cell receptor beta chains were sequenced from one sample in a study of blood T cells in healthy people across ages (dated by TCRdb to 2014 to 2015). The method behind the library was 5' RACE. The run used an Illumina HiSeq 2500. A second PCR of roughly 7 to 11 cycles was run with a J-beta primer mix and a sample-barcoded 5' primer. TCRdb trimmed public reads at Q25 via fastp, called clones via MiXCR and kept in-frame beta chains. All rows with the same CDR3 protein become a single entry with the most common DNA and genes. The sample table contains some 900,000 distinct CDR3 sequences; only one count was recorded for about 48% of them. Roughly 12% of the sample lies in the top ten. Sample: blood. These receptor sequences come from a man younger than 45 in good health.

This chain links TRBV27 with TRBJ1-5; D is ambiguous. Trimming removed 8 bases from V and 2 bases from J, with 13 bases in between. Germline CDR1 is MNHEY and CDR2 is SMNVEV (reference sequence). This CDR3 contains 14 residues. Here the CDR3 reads CASFRTTRNQPQHF. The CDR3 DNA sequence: TGTGCCAGCTTTCGTACCACCCGCAATCAGCCCCAGCATTTT.

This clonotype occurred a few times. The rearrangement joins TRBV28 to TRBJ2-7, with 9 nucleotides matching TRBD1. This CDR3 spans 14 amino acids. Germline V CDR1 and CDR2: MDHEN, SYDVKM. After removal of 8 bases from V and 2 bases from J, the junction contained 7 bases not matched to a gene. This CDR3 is CASGKGTGTYEQYF. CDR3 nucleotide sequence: TGTGCCAGCGGGAAGGGGACAGGGACCTACGAGCAGTACTTC.

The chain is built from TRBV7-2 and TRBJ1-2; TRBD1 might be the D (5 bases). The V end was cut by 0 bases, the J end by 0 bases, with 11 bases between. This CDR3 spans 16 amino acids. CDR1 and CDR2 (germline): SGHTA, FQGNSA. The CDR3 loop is CASSLAWGKTNYGYTF. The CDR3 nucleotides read TGTGCCAGCAGCTTAGCGTGGGGGAAGACTAACTATGGCTACACCTTC.

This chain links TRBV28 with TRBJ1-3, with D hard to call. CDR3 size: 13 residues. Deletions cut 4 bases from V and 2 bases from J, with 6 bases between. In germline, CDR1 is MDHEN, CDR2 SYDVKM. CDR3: CASSWEAGNTIYF. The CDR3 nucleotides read TGTGCCAGCAGTTGGGAGGCTGGAAACACCATATATTTT.

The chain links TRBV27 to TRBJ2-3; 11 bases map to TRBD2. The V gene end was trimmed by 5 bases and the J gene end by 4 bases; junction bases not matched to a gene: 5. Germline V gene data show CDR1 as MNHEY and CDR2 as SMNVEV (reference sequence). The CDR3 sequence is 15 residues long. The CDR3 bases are TGTGCCAGCAGTGTTAGCGGGGGGGCCCCAGATACGCAGTATTTT. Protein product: CASSVSGGAPDTQYF.